Many counts were recorded for the clone carrying this T cell receptor (beta chain). Its cognate antigen is unknown. TCRdb itself ran the reads through MiXCR, one entry per CDR3 protein. The repertoire has approximately 490,000 distinct CDR3 sequences, around 11% of them found once; the top ten carry roughly a tenth. The CDR3 loop spans 16 amino acids. Germline lookup yields CDR1 MDHEN and CDR2 SYDVKM. After removal of 5 bases from V and 4 bases from J, the junction contained 8 bases not matched to a gene. The data were obtained in a study of T cell repertoires in cytomegalovirus infection. The wider study: From public TCR beta signatures came an indication of both CMV infection and matching HLA type.

Study-wide results and caveats: Using cumulative public TCR beta family frequency, the authors identified those who carried CMV together with the relevant HLA. Clonotype analysis showed dominance of the ex vivo response by HLA-C-restricted CMV-specific TCR beta clonotypes.

The V and J genes are TRBV28 and TRBJ2-6, with 7 bases fitting TRBD1. The receptor comes from a human donor in good health (CMV status not recorded). Some clones in this sample may be carry-over from other donors' samples. Sequencing was done on a sample of PBMCs. The CDR3 nucleotides are TGTGCCAGCAGTAACGGACAGGCGACCGGGGCCAACGTCCTGACTTTC. It yields the protein CASSNGQATGANVLTF.